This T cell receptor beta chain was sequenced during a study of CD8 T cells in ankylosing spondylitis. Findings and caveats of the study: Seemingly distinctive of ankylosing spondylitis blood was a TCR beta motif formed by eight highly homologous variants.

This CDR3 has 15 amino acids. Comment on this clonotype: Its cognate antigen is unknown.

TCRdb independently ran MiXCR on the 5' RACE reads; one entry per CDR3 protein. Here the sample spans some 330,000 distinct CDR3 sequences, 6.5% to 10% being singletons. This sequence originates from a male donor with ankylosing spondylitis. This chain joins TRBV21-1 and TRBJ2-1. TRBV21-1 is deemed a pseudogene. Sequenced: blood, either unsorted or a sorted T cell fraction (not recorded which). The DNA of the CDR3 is TGTGCCAGCAGCAAAGGGGGGAACTCCTACAATGAGCAGTTCTTC. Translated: CASSKGGNSYNEQFF.